This TCR beta chain was documented in a study of PD-1 blockade in classical Hodgkin lymphoma. V lost 4 bases and J 1 base, leaving 15 bases between the germline ends. Germline CDR1 reads SGDLS; CDR2 reads YYNGEE. This CDR3 spans 15 amino acids. All patients experienced relapse after autologous stem cell transplantation, and brentuximab vedotin exposure was variable. Points from the study as a whole: Patients excluded were those beginning nivolumab under 1 year after ASCT. The baseline diversity of complete responders showed similarity to that of newly diagnosed patients. Differences between repertoires have undefined causes, possibly disease activity or prior therapy. Newly diagnosed patients were reported to exhibit reduced baseline TCR diversity relative to healthy donors.

Measured with immunoSEQ multiplex PCR; TCRdb has only the in-frame clones, and not every one. The sample consists of over 60,000 clones, 70% to 80% of them appearing once. As concerns this clone: Antigen: not known.

The V and J genes are TRBV9 and TRBJ2-7, with D perhaps matching TRBD1 (6 bases). The receptor's source is a human donor with classical Hodgkin lymphoma. The material was peripheral blood mononuclear cells (PBMCs), obtained before the second cycle of nivolumab. CDR3: CASSPGHPNSYEQYF. The DNA for the CDR3 is TGTGCCAGCAGCCCGGGACACCCTAATTCCTACGAGCAGTACTTC.